This TCR beta chain came from a study of blood T cell repertoires in COVID-19. The overall study: The United States, Italy and Spain supplied acute and convalescent COVID-19 samples. T cells, B-cell-depleted T cells, or PBMCs provided the cDNA or gDNA that served as material.

Germline CDR1 reads KGHSH; CDR2 reads LQKENI. The CDR3 contains 14 residues. Germline trimming cut 5 bases from V and 11 bases from J; bases unmatched to any gene: 13. Original processing methods: Nucleated cell number was recorded as an estimate derived from reference gene primer amplification. Produced via immunoSEQ multiplex PCR; TCRdb's table is partial and in-frame only. V, J and clone size are those of that table, while D and trimming were read from the DNA. The sample has some 200,000 clones, around 87% seen once; the top ten hold 2.5%. The sequenced sample was peripheral blood. This TCR derives from a man aged 35 to 55 with active or convalescent COVID-19. V and J are TRBV18 and TRBJ1-1, with 8 bases identical to TRBD1. The CDR3 nucleotides read TGTGCCAGCTCAGCTAACAGGGGGGTTTGTAGTGCTTTCTTT. The encoded protein is CASSANRGVCSAFF.